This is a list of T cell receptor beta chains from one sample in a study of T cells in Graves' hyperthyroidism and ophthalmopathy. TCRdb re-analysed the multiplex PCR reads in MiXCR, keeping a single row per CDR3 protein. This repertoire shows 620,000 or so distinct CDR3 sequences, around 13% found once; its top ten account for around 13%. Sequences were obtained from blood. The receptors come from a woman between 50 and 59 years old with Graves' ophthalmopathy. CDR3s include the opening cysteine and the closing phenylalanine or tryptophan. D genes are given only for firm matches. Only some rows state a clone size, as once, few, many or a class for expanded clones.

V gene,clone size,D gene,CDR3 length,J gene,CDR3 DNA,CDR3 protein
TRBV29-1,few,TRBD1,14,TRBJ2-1,TGCAGCGTCCACCAGGGGGTATCCTACAATGAGCAGTTCTTC,CSVHQGVSYNEQFF
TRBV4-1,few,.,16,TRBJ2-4,TGCGCCAGCAGCCAAGAAGATTCTAGGATCTTAAACATTCAGTACTTC,CASSQEDSRILNIQYF
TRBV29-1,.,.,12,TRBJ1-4,TGCAGCGGAACAGGGATCGGAGAAAAACTGTTTTTT,CSGTGIGEKLFF
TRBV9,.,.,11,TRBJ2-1,TGTGCCAGCAGCGTAGGGCAATTCCTGTTCTTC,CASSVGQFLFF
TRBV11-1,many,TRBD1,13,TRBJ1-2,TGTGCCAGCAGCCCCCGGACAGGGTGGGGCTACACCTTC,CASSPRTGWGYTF
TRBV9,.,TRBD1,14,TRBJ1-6,TGTGCCAGCAGCCCAGGGACAGACCTATCACCCCTCCACTTT,CASSPGTDLSPLHF
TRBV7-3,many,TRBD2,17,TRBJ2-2,TGTGCCAGCAGCTTAATGGGTAGCGGGATAGACACCGGGGAGCTGTTTTTT,CASSLMGSGIDTGELFF
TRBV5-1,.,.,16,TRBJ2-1,TGCGCCAGCGAACCTCCCGAGGGCGATACCTACAATGAGCAGTTCTTC,CASEPPEGDTYNEQFF
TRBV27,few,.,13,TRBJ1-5,TGTGCCAGCAGTTTATCGGGGTCTCAGCCCCAGCATTTT,CASSLSGSQPQHF
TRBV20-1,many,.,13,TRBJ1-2,TGCAGTGCCCCCAAGCTAGGAAGCTATGGCTACACCTTC,CSAPKLGSYGYTF
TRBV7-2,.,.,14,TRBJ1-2,TGTGCCAGCAGCCGGCTGGCGGGACCCTATGGCTACACCTTC,CASSRLAGPYGYTF
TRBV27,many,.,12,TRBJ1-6,TGTGCCAGCAGCCGAGATCGTTCACCCCTCCACTTT,CASSRDRSPLHF
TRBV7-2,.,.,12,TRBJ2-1,TGTGCCAGCAGCTTAAATGTCTATGAGCAGTTCTTC,CASSLNVYEQFF
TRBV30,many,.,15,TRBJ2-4,TGTGCCTGGCGTGGCGGGACGCTAGCCAAAAACATTCAGTACTTC,CAWRGGTLAKNIQYF
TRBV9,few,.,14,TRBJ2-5,TGTGCCAGCAGCGTGGCGGCTGCGGAAGAGACCCAGTACTTC,CASSVAAAEETQYF
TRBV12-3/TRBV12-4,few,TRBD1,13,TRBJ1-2,TGTGCCAGCAGCCGCGGGACAGGTTTTGGCTACACCTTC,CASSRGTGFGYTF
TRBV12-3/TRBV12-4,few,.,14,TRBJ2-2,TGTGCCAGCAGTTTTAATAACCTGCCCGGGGAGCTGTTTTTT,CASSFNNLPGELFF
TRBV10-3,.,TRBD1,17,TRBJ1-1,TGTGCCATCAGCGATGAGTACCGGACAGGGACGGGCACTGAAGCTTTCTTT,CAISDEYRTGTGTEAFF
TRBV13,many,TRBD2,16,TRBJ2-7,TGTGCCAGCAGCTCCCCTCCAGCGGGGGTCCCCTACGAGCAGTACTTC,CASSSPPAGVPYEQYF
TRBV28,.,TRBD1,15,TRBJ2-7,TGTGCCAGCGCTGGTTCCTACTGGGACAGCTACGAGCAGTACTTC,CASAGSYWDSYEQYF
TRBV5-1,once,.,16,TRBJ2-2,TGCGCCAGCAGCTTGTATGGGGCAACGAACACCGGGGAGCTGTTTTTT,CASSLYGATNTGELFF
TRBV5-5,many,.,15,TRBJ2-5,TGTGCCAGCAGCCTACTCGGGGGAGCTCAAGAGACCCAGTACTTC,CASSLLGGAQETQYF
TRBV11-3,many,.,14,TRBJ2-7,TGTGCCAGCAGGCCGACAGGAAACAACTACGAGCAGTACTTC,CASRPTGNNYEQYF
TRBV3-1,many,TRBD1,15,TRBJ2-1,TGTGCCAGCAGCCAGGGACAGAGCTCCTACAATGAGCAGTTCTTC,CASSQGQSSYNEQFF